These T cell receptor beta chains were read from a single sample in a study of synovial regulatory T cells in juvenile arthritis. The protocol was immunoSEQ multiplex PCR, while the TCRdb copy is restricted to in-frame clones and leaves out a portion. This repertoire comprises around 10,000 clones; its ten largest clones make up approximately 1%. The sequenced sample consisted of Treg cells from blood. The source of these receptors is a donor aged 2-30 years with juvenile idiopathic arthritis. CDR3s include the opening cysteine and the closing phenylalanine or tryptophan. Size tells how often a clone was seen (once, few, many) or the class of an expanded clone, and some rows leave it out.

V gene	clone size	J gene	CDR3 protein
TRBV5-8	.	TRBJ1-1	CASSLTWGAEAFF
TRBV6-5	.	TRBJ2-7	CASSYSSWSSYEQYF
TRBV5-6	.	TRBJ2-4	CASGPVSGNIQYF
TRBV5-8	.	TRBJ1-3	CASSLTGRGGNTIYF
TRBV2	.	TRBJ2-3	CASSDDTSGSTDTQYF
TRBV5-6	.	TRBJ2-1	CASSRRLAGGNEQFF
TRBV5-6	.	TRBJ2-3	CASRRQGYTDTQYF
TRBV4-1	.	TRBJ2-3	CASSQDGTDTQYF
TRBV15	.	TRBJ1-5	CATSSDGHQPQHF
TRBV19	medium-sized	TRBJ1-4	CASSTGVGTNEKLFF
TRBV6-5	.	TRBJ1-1	CASSAYGGLNTEAFF
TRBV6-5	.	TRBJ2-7	CASSPPGIYEQYF
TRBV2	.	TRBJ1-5	CASKLGQSQPQHF
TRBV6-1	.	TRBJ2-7	CASLVGPRGEQYF
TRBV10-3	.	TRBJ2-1	CAISERTRSVNEQFF
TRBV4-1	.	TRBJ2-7	CASSQDRRTGNSYEQYF
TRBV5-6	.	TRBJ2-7	CASSFWGTAGGTEQYF
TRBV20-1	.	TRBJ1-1	CSAPRGTEAFF
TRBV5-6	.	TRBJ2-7	CASRTTGRYEQYF
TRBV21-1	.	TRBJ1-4	CASSLTVGEKLFF
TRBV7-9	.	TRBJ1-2	CASSLTGDGYTF
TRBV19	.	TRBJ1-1	CASSRWGGSEAFF
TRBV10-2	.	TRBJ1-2	CASSESRDYGYTF
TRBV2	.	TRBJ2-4	CASSEYRLENIQYF
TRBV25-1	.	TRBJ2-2	CASSGLGLANTGELFF
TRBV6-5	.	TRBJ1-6	CASSGVSNSPLHF
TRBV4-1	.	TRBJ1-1	CASSHTGTAANTEAFF
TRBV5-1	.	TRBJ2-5	CASSPRQGETQYF
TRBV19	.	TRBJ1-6	CASSLPTGISYNSPLHF
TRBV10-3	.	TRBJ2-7	CAISGRGEYEQYF
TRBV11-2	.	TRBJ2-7	CASSLERYHEQYF
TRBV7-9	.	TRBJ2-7	CASSLGSSGIYEQYF
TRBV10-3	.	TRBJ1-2	CAIKVENGYGYTF
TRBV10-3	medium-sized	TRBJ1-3	CAIRWGTGTVSGNTIYF
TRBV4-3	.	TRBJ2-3	CASSQRGSGGAPDTQYF
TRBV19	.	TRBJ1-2	CASSIETGGGYTF
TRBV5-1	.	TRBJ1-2	CASSWDRGSYGYTF
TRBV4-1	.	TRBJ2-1	CASSQDVPSGGLISYNEQFF
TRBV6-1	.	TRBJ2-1	CASSELVASYNEQFF
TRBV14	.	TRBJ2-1	CASSPLLAGANEQFF
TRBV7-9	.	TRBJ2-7	CASAVAGTYEQYF
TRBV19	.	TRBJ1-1	CASSIRVWTGRTEAFF
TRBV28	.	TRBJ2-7	CASSPNLAKPPYEQYF
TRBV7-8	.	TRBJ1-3	CASSLGIQGGTGNTIYF